This T cell receptor beta chain was retrieved from a study of T cells in Graves' hyperthyroidism and ophthalmopathy. CDR3 length: 14 residues. V lost 1 base and J 7 bases, leaving 12 bases between the germline ends. RNA transcripts gave rise to amplified TCR beta CDR3 regions. During a first-round RT-PCR of the TCR CDR3, the HTBI primer set was used. TCRdb called the multiplex PCR reads again in MiXCR, with one record for every CDR3 protein. The sample records about 420,000 distinct CDR3 sequences, less than 20% being singletons. Many counts were recorded for this clonotype. Over 18 months, lack of ophthalmopathy progression marked Graves' hyperthyroidism as stable. Hyperthyroidism in the patients, aged 18 to 65, was newly diagnosed and under 2 months in duration. Orbital computed tomography, thyroid ultrasound, serum thyroxine and TRAb, and clinical symptoms together informed the diagnoses.

Sequenced input: blood. This sequence joins TRBV12-3 or TRBV12-4 and TRBJ2-3; D possibly corresponds to TRBD2 (6 bases). This clonotype was sampled from a woman under 30 with Graves' hyperthyroidism. DNA of the CDR3: TGTGCCAGCAGTTTAGGCGGGAAAGGGAATACGCAGTATTTT. This encodes CASSLGGKGNTQYF.